A selection of T cell receptor beta chains follows, all from one sample in a study of control samples from healthy donors and cancer patients. Profiling relied on immunoSEQ multiplex PCR, and the TCRdb table lists in-frame clones only, not all of them. Among just under 80,000 clones, 70% to 90% were seen once, and the ten largest hold under 2.5%. Sequencing input: PBMCs. All receptors come from a woman aged 60-70 years with head and neck cancer. The CDR3 runs from the conserved cysteine through the conserved F or W. The order of the fields is V gene, J gene, CDR3 protein.

TRBV6-5	TRBJ2-1	CASTPSGLAGAWFF
TRBV19	TRBJ1-5	CASRPGGWNQPQHF
TRBV7-7	TRBJ2-1	CASSLSVNNEQFF
TRBV27	TRBJ1-1	CASSLSLGLYTEAFF
TRBV27	TRBJ1-5	CASSKNNQPQHF
TRBV30	TRBJ1-4	CAWSGGTLGEKLFF
TRBV28	TRBJ2-7	CASSLLLGQDADF
TRBV5-1	TRBJ2-3	CASSWDSGLDTQYF
TRBV7-9	TRBJ1-3	CASSLTSRTGNTIYF
TRBV3-1/TRBV3-2	TRBJ2-5	CASSQGGTSSAQYF
TRBV21-1	TRBJ2-4	CASSRFNGHGNIQYF
TRBV10-3	TRBJ1-6	CAISERGGDNSPLHF
TRBV20-1	TRBJ2-1	CSASQVGLALFNEQFF
TRBV9	TRBJ2-1	CASSVAYLRVRADEQFF
TRBV24-1	TRBJ2-3	CATSDLGRGRTDTQYF
TRBV29-1	TRBJ1-3	CSAQGGNTIYF